This TCR beta chain was identified during a study of blood T cell repertoires in COVID-19. Study background: Acute and convalescent COVID-19 samples came from the United States, Italy and Spain.

Patients in Seattle were enrolled during active infection, then followed longitudinally. CDR3 size: 14 residues. Looked up from germline, CDR1 is MGHDK and CDR2 is SYGVNS. The V and J ends lost 2 bases and 9 bases, in that order; junction bases with no gene match: 8. Clones were read by immunoSEQ multiplex PCR, and TCRdb kept only the in-frame ones, dropping some. The sample consists of approximately 530,000 clones, 85% to 90% of them appearing once. The chain has TRBV25-1 and TRBJ2-7, with 9 bases fitting TRBD1. The origin of this receptor is a woman aged 50 to 60 with COVID-19, enrolled during active disease. The sequenced material came from peripheral blood. Here the CDR3 DNA reads TGTGCCAGCAGTGAAGAGGGGACAGGGTATAGGCAGTACTTC. Translated, it gives CASSEEGTGYRQYF.